This T cell receptor (beta chain) was observed in a study of beta chain features in type 1 diabetes. Findings and limits, study-wide: TCRB CDR3 length was moderately but significantly reduced in all four CD4+ subsets of Type 1 diabetes patients.

Germline CDR1 is SGDLS and CDR2 is YYNGEE. V was cut by 3 bases and J by 4 bases, with 8 bases left in between. The CDR3 has 13 residues. All of the isolated RNA was reverse transcribed, so expressed TCRB transcripts were sequenced. Repertoires were generated with immunoSEQ multiplex PCR, while TCRdb's copy carries only in-frame clones and drops some. The table has 600,000 to 750,000 clones, over 10% seen once. As regards this clone: The antigen is undetermined.

Every donor provided one heparinised blood draw, which averaged approximately 120 mL. The clonotype originates from a man between 25 and 39 years old with type 1 diabetes. Sequences were obtained from naive CD4+ T cells from blood. The V call is TRBV9, the J call TRBJ1-5; D call uncertain. The CDR3 loop is CASSEAPNQPQHF. CDR3 bases: TGTGCCAGCAGCGAGGCCCCGAATCAGCCCCAGCATTTT. The variable domain in full, completed from reference TRBV9 and TRBJ1-5, reads DSGVTQTPKHLITATGQRVTLRCSPRSGDLSVYWYQQSLDQGLQFLIQYYNGEERAKGNILERFSAQQFPDLHSELNLSSLELGDSALYFCASSEAPNQPQHFGDGTRLSIL.